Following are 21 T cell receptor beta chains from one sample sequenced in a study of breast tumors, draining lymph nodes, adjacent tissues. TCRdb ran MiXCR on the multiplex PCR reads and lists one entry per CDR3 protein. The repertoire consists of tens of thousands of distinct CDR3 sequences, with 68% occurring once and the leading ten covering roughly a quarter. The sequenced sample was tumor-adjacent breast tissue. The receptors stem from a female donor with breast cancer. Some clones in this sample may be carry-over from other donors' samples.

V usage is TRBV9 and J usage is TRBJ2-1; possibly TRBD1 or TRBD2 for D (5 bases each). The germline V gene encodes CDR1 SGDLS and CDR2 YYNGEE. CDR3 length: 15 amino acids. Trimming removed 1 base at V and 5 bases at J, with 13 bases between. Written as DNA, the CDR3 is TGTGCCAGCAGCGTATGGGGGAGCAGCGACAATGAGCAGTTCTTC. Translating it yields CASSVWGSSDNEQFF. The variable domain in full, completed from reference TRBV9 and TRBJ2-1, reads DSGVTQTPKHLITATGQRVTLRCSPRSGDLSVYWYQQSLDQGLQFLIQYYNGEERAKGNILERFSAQQFPDLHSELNLSSLELGDSALYFCASSVWGSSDNEQFFGPGTRLTVL.

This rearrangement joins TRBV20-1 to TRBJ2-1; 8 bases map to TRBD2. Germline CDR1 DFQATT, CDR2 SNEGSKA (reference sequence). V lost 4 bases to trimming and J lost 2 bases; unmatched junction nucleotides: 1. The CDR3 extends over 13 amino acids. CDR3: CSAMGLAYNEQFF. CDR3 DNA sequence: TGCAGTGCTATGGGACTAGCCTACAATGAGCAGTTCTTC.

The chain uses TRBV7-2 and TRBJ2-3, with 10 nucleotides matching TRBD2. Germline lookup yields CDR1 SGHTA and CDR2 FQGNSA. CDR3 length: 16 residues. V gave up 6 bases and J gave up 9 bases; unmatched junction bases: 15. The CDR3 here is CASSHTSGRAARTQYF. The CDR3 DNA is TGTGCCAGCAGTCACACCAGCGGGAGGGCAGCAAGGACGCAGTATTTT.

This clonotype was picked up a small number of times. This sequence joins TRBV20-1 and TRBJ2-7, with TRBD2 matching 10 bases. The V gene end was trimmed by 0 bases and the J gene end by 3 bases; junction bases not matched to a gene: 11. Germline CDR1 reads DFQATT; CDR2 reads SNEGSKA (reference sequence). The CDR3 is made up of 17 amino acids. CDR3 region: CSAREMLPGLAVYEQYF. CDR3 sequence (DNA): TGCAGTGCTAGAGAGATGTTACCCGGACTAGCGGTCTACGAGCAGTACTTC.

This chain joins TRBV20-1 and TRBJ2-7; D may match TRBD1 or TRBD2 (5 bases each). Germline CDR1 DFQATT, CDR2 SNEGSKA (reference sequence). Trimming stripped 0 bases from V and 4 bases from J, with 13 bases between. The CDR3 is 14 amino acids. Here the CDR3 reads CSARDGGEAYEQYF. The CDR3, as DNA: TGCAGTGCTAGAGATGGGGGAGAAGCGTACGAGCAGTACTTC.

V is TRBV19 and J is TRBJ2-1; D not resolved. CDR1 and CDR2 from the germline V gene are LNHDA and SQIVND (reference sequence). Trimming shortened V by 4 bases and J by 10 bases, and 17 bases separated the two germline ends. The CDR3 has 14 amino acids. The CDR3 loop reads CASSTRRGLWEQFF. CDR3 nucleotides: TGTGCCAGTAGTACCCGCCGCGGATTATGGGAGCAGTTCTTC.

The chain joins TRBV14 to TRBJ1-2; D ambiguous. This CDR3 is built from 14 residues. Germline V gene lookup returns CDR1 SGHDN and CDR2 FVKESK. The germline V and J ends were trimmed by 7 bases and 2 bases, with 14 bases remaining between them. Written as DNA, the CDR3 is TGTGCCAGCATGAAGGCCGGGATCAACTATGGCTACACCTTC. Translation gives CASMKAGINYGYTF.

The CDR3 loop reads CSAWDNSGMNYEQYF. In nucleotides, the CDR3 is TGCAGTGCTTGGGATAATAGCGGGATGAACTACGAGCAGTACTTC. This chain joins TRBV20-1 and TRBJ2-7; 8 bases match TRBD2. Trimming at V came to 5 bases and at J to 3 bases, leaving 12 bases not matched to a gene. Germline V CDR1 and CDR2: DFQATT, SNEGSKA (reference sequence). The CDR3 contains 15 residues.

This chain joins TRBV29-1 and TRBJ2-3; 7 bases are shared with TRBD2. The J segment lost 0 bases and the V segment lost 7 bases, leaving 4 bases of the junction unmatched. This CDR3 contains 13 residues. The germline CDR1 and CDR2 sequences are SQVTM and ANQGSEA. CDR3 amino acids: CSESGTSTDTQYF. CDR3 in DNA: TGCAGCGAAAGCGGGACTAGCACAGATACGCAGTATTTT.

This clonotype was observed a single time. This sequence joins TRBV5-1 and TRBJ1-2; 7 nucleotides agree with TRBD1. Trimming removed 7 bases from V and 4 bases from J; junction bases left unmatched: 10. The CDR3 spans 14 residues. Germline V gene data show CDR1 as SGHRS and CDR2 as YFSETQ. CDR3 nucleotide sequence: TGCGCCAGCTCCCCGGTGACAGGGAGCTATGGCTACACCTTC. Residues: CASSPVTGSYGYTF.

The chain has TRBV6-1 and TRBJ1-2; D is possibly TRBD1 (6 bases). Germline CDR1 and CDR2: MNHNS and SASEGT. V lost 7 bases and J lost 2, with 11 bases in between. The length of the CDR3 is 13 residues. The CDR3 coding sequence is TGTGCCAGCAAGGGAGGGGGGAACTATGGCTACACCTTC. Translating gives CASKGGGNYGYTF.

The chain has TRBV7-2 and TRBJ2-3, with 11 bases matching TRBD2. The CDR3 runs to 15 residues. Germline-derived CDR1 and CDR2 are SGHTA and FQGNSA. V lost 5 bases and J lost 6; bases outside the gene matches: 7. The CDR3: CASSRTSGSRDTQYF. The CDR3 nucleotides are TGTGCCAGCAGCCGCACTAGCGGGAGCCGCGATACGCAGTATTTT. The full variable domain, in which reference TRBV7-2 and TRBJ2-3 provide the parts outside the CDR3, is GAGVSQSPSNKVTEKGKDVELRCDPISGHTALYWYRQSLGQGLEFLIYFQGNSAPDKSGLPSDRFSAERTGGSVSTLTIQRTQQEDSAVYLCASSRTSGSRDTQYFGPGTRLTVL.

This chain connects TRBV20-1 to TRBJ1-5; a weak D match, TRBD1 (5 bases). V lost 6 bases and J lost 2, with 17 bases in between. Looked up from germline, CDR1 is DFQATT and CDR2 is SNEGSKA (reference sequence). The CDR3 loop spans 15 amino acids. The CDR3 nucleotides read TGCAGTGCCTCCGGGGGGAGGGACGGCAATCAGCCCCAGCATTTT. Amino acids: CSASGGRDGNQPQHF.

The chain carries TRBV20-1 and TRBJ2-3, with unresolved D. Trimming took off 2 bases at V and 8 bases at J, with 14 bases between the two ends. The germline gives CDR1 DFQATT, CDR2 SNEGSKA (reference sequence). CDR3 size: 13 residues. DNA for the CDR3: TGCAGTGCTAGACGTCAGGCCTTAGGTACGCAGTATTTT. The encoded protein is CSARRQALGTQYF.

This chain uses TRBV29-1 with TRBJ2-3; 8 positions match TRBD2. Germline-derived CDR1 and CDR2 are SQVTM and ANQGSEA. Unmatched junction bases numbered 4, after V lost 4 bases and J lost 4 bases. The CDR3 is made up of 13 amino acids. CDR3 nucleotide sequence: TGCAGCGTTGCGAGCGGGAGTTCAGATACGCAGTATTTT. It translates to CSVASGSSDTQYF.

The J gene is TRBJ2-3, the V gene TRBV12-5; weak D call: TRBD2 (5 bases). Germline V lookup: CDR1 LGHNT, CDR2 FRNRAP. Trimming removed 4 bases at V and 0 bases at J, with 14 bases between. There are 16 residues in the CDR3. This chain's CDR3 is CASGSHLAHSTDTQYF. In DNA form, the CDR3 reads TGTGCTAGTGGTTCCCACCTAGCTCATAGCACAGATACGCAGTATTTT.

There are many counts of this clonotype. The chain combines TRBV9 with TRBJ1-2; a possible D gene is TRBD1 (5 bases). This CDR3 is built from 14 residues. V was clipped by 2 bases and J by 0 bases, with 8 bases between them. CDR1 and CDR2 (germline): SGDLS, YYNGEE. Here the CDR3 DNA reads TGTGCCAGCAGCGTGGACACCACTAACTATGGCTACACCTTC. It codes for CASSVDTTNYGYTF. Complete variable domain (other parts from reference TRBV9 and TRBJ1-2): DSGVTQTPKHLITATGQRVTLRCSPRSGDLSVYWYQQSLDQGLQFLIQYYNGEERAKGNILERFSAQQFPDLHSELNLSSLELGDSALYFCASSVDTTNYGYTFGSGTRLTVV.

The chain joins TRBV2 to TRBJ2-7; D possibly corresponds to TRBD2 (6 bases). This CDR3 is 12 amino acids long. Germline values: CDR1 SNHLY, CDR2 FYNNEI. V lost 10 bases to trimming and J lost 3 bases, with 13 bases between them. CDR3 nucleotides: TGTGCCACCAACACGGGAGACTACGAGCAGTACTTC. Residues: CATNTGDYEQYF.

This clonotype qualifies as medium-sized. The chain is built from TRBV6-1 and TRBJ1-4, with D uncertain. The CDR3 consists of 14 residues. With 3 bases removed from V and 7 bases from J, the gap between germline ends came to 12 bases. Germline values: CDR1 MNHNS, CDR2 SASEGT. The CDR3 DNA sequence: TGTGCCAGCAGTGAGACCGTCTCGGGTGAAAAACTGTTTTTT. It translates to CASSETVSGEKLFF.

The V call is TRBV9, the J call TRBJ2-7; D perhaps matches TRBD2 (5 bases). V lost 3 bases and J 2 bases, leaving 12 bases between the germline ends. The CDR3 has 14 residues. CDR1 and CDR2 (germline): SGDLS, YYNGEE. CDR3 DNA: TGTGCCAGCAGCGCCCCGGGAAGTGCCTACGAGCAGTACTTC. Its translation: CASSAPGSAYEQYF.

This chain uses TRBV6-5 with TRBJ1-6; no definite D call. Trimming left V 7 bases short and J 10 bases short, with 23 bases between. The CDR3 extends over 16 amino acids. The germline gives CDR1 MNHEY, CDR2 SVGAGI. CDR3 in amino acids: CASTNFRSLEHSPLHF. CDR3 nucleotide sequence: TGTGCCAGCACCAACTTCAGGAGCCTAGAGCACTCACCCCTCCACTTT.